What follows describes a single T cell receptor (beta chain). Its specificity is unknown. V was clipped by 4 bases and J by 1 base, with 11 bases between them. Germline V gene lookup returns CDR1 SGDLS and CDR2 YYNGEE. The CDR3 is 14 amino acids. The data derive from a study of post-analysis software for immune sequencing data. Across the study: Recorded disease courses covered relapsing-remitting, secondary progressive and progressive-relapsing multiple sclerosis. Some patients had no subtype annotation.

Study results and limitations: Significantly decreased normalized Chao1 diversity was recorded for multiple sclerosis patients relative to controls. Patients used about 5 TRBV segments, including TRBV5-6, TRBV5-1 and TRBV20-1, more often than controls. Under F measure analysis, samples from one preparation batch co-clustered strongly.

The authors incorporated unique molecular identifiers into the TCR beta cDNA libraries. TCRdb used MiXCR to reprocess the PCR reads, holding one entry per CDR3 protein. Of some 800,000 distinct CDR3 sequences detected, around 46% appear once; the ten largest clones hold roughly 4.5%. The clonotype originates from a girl aged 10-17 years with multiple sclerosis. The chain links TRBV9 to TRBJ1-1; D uncertain. Sequencing used blood. The CDR3 protein is CASSTEQSNTEAFF. CDR3 coding DNA: TGTGCCAGCAGCACAGAGCAGTCGAACACTGAAGCTTTCTTT.